The rows below give T cell receptor beta chains drawn from one sample of a study of cytomegalovirus exposure and HLA in healthy donors. Libraries were prepared by immunoSEQ multiplex PCR; TCRdb keeps only in-frame clonotypes and omits some of them. The table shows 130,000 to 150,000 clones, with roughly 80% occurring only once. Sequenced material: PBMCs. Receptors originate from a male donor in good health and CMV-seronegative. The CDR3 runs from the conserved cysteine through the conserved F or W. Each record gives: J gene, V gene, D gene, clone size, CDR3 protein, CDR3 DNA. A D gene is named only where the DNA matches it firmly. Rows give clone size only sometimes, using once, few, many, or a class for an expanded clone.

TRBJ2-6 | TRBV19 | . | . | CASSIVGSFNIPGANVLTF | TGTGCCAGTAGTATAGTAGGGAGTTTTAACATCCCCGGGGCCAACGTCCTGACTTTC
TRBJ2-7 | TRBV2 | TRBD1 | . | CASSQTGGRFYEQYF | TGTGCCAGCAGTCAGACAGGGGGGCGCTTCTACGAGCAGTACTTC
TRBJ2-5 | TRBV7-3 | TRBD1 | once | CASSFSGGIVETQYF | TGTGCCAGCAGCTTCTCAGGGGGCATTGTGGAGACCCAGTACTTC
TRBJ2-7 | TRBV5-1 | . | . | CASSHEVGDEQYF | TGCGCCAGCAGCCACGAGGTCGGAGACGAGCAGTACTTC
TRBJ2-7 | TRBV23-1 | TRBD1 | many | CASTRDRVYEQYF | TGCGCCAGCACTCGGGACAGGGTTTACGAGCAGTACTTC
TRBJ2-7 | TRBV7-9 | . | . | CASSLNTGHLYEQYF | TGTGCCAGCAGCTTGAATACGGGACACCTCTACGAGCAGTACTTC
TRBJ1-2 | TRBV11-3 | TRBD1 | . | CVSISPGQGPFNYGYTF | TGTGTCAGCATTAGCCCGGGACAGGGCCCCTTTAACTATGGCTACACCTTC
TRBJ2-5 | TRBV5-1 | . | . | CASSIGGSETQYF | TGCGCCAGCAGTATCGGCGGGTCAGAGACCCAGTACTTC
TRBJ2-4 | TRBV20-1 | . | . | CSASSMYIQYF | TGCAGTGCTAGTAGTATGTACATTCAGTACTTC
TRBJ1-2 | TRBV6-1 | . | once | CASSEDSNYGYTF | TGTGCCAGCAGTGAAGACAGTAACTATGGCTACACCTTC
TRBJ2-7 | TRBV11-2 | TRBD1 | . | CASSSGTGTDTYEQYF | TGTGCCAGCAGCTCAGGGACCGGGACAGATACCTACGAGCAGTACTTC
TRBJ2-7 | TRBV7-2 | TRBD1 | . | CASSPGQTEGEQYF | TGTGCCAGCAGCCCGGGACAGACGGAAGGCGAGCAGTACTTC
TRBJ1-1 | TRBV19 | . | once | CATARGVNTEAFF | TGTGCCACTGCCAGGGGCGTGAACACTGAAGCTTTCTTT
TRBJ2-1 | TRBV2 | TRBD2 | . | CASNGLAGEEEQFF | TGTGCCAGCAACGGACTAGCGGGAGAGGAAGAGCAGTTCTTC
TRBJ1-2 | TRBV5-6 | TRBD1 | . | CASSPGQDHYYGYTF | TGTGCCAGCAGCCCTGGACAGGACCACTACTATGGCTACACCTTC
TRBJ1-2 | TRBV9 | TRBD1 | . | CASNRQGNYGYTF | TGTGCCAGCAACCGACAGGGGAACTATGGCTACACCTTC
TRBJ2-3 | TRBV19 | TRBD2 | once | CASSLVATSLVDTQYF | TGTGCCAGTAGTCTGGTGGCGACTAGCTTGGTAGATACGCAGTATTTT
TRBJ2-3 | TRBV28 | TRBD1 | . | CASNSDRGSSDTQYF | TGTGCCAGCAATTCCGACAGGGGGAGTTCGGATACGCAGTATTTT
TRBJ2-7 | TRBV7-6 | TRBD1 | . | CASSRRTGGSYEQYF | TGTGCCAGCAGCCGAAGGACAGGGGGGTCCTACGAGCAGTACTTC
TRBJ2-3 | TRBV9 | . | . | CASSESGSTDTQYF | TGTGCCAGCAGCGAGAGCGGGAGCACAGATACGCAGTATTTT
TRBJ2-5 | TRBV7-9 | TRBD2 | . | CASSPPRGGGVQETQYF | TGTGCCAGCAGCCCTCCGCGGGGCGGGGGGGTTCAAGAGACCCAGTACTTC
TRBJ2-7 | TRBV2 | TRBD2 | . | CASRGNLAGSSYEQYF | TGTGCCAGCAGAGGCAATCTAGCGGGATCCTCCTACGAGCAGTACTTC
TRBJ2-1 | TRBV9 | TRBD2 | . | CASSGGGDNEQFF | TGTGCCAGCAGCGGTGGGGGGGACAATGAGCAGTTCTTC
TRBJ2-2 | TRBV11-2 | TRBD1 | . | CASSAGRDRTPNTGELFF | TGTGCCAGCAGCGCAGGGCGGGACAGGACGCCGAACACCGGGGAGCTGTTTTTT
TRBJ1-1 | TRBV29-1 | . | . | CSVYREAVNTEAFF | TGCAGCGTTTACAGGGAAGCGGTGAACACTGAAGCTTTCTTT
TRBJ2-1 | TRBV28 | . | once | CASSFTGVVYNEQFF | TGTGCCAGCAGTTTTACGGGAGTGGTTTACAATGAGCAGTTCTTC
TRBJ1-1 | TRBV28 | . | . | CASSLSGRNTEAFF | TGTGCCAGCAGTTTATCTGGCAGGAACACTGAAGCTTTCTTT
TRBJ1-1 | TRBV19 | . | . | CASSIDPGKAFF | TGTGCCAGTAGTATAGACCCCGGTAAGGCTTTCTTT
TRBJ1-1 | TRBV19 | . | . | CASSAGANTEAFF | TGTGCCAGTAGTGCTGGGGCGAACACTGAAGCTTTCTTT
TRBJ1-1 | TRBV28 | TRBD1 | few | CASSLGGEAFF | TGTGCCAGCAGTCTAGGGGGCGAAGCTTTCTTT
TRBJ2-1 | TRBV6-4 | TRBD1 | . | CASSREQGDIDEQFF | TGTGCCAGCAGTCGGGAACAGGGGGATATTGATGAGCAGTTCTTC
TRBJ1-1 | TRBV5-7 | . | . | CPRERGGTEAFF | TGTCCAAGGGAACGGGGGGGGACTGAAGCTTTCTTT
TRBJ2-2 | TRBV18 | . | . | CASSPTWNTGELFF | TGTGCCAGCTCACCGACTTGGAACACCGGGGAGCTGTTTTTT
TRBJ2-5 | TRBV19 | TRBD2 | . | CASSIWSGGRETQYF | TGTGCCAGTAGTATCTGGTCGGGAGGGCGGGAGACCCAGTACTTC
TRBJ2-3 | TRBV5-4 | TRBD2 | . | CASSTGLAGGTDTQYF | TGTGCCAGCAGCACAGGACTAGCGGGTGGCACAGATACGCAGTATTTT
TRBJ2-6 | TRBV6-1 | TRBD1 | few | CASRAGGSGANVLTF | TGTGCCAGCCGGGCAGGGGGCTCTGGGGCCAACGTCCTGACTTTC
TRBJ1-1 | TRBV4-1 | TRBD1 | . | CASSPRAGGNTEAFF | TGCGCCAGCAGCCCCCGAGCAGGGGGGAACACTGAAGCTTTCTTT
TRBJ2-7 | TRBV21-1 | . | once | CASSSTRDSTYEQYF | TGTGCCAGCAGCTCTACCCGGGACAGTACCTACGAGCAGTACTTC
TRBJ1-1 | TRBV6-6 | . | . | CASSYGGNTEAFF | TGTGCCAGCAGTTACGGCGGGAACACTGAAGCTTTCTTT
TRBJ1-5 | TRBV6-5 | TRBD1 | . | CASSESGGRQPQHF | TGTGCCAGCAGTGAATCAGGGGGCCGTCAGCCCCAGCATTTT
TRBJ2-1 | TRBV5-4 | TRBD2 | few | CASSLGLAVNNEQFF | TGTGCCAGCAGCTTGGGGCTAGCGGTAAACAATGAGCAGTTCTTC
TRBJ2-3 | TRBV2 | TRBD2 | once | CASSDSASGGALNTDTQYF | TGTGCCAGCAGTGATTCGGCTAGCGGGGGAGCCCTAAACACAGATACGCAGTATTTT
TRBJ1-1 | TRBV6-6 | TRBD1 | . | CASREVTGGTLTEAFF | TGTGCCAGCAGGGAGGTGACAGGGGGAACACTCACTGAAGCTTTCTTT
TRBJ2-2 | TRBV9 | . | . | CASRPGVTGELFF | TGTGCCAGCAGACCAGGGGTAACCGGGGAGCTGTTTTTT
TRBJ1-1 | TRBV7-8 | . | few | CASSLETGWTEAFF | TGTGCCAGCAGCTTAGAGACGGGATGGACTGAAGCTTTCTTT
TRBJ1-3 | TRBV6-5 | . | once | CASSSTGRNTIYF | TGTGCCAGCAGTTCGACAGGTCGAAACACCATATATTTT
TRBJ1-2 | TRBV7-3 | . | . | CASSPTPLRTEENYGYTF | TGTGCCAGCAGCCCGACCCCCCTTCGGACAGAGGAAAACTATGGCTACACCTTC
TRBJ2-1 | TRBV4-2 | . | once | CAISQGKAAYDEQFF | TGTGCTATCAGCCAAGGGAAAGCGGCCTACGATGAGCAGTTCTTC